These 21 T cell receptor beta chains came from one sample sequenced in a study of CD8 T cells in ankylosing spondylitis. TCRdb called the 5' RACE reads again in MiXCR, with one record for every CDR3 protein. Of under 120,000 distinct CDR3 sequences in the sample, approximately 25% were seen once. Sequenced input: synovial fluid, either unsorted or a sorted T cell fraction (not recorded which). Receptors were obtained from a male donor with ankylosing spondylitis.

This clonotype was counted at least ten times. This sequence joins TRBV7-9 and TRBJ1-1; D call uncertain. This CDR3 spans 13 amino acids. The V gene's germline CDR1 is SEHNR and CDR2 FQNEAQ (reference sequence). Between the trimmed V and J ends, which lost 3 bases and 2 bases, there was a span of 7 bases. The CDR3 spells CASSFTENTEAFF. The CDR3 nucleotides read TGTGCCAGCAGCTTCACAGAAAACACTGAAGCTTTCTTT.

CDR3 sequence (DNA): TGTGCCAGCAGTTGGACAGGGAGCGGCTACACCTTC. Translation: CASSWTGSGYTF. The genes are TRBV2 and TRBJ1-2; 8 nucleotides match TRBD1. In germline, CDR1 is SNHLY, CDR2 FYNNEI. The ends lost 5 bases at V and 8 bases at J; junction bases unmatched: 4. The CDR3 is made up of 12 amino acids.

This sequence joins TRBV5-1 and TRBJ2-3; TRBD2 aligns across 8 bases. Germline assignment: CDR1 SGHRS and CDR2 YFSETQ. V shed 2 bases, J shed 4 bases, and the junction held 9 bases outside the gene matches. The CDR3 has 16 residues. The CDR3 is CASSFRGGVGADTQYF. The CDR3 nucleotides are TGCGCCAGCAGCTTCCGGGGGGGAGTTGGGGCAGATACGCAGTATTTT.

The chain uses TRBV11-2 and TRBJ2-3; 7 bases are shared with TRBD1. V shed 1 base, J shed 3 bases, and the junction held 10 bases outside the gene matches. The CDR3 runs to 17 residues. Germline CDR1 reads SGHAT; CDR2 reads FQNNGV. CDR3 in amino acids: CASSLVHRYRGTDTQYF. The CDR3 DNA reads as TGTGCCAGCAGCTTAGTTCATCGGTACAGGGGAACAGATACGCAGTATTTT.

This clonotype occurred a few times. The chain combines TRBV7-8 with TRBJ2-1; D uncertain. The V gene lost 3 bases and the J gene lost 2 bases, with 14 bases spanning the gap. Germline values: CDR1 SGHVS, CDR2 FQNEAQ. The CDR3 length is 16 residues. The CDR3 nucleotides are TGTGCCAGCAGCTTCCGGTTCGGCACTACCTACAATGAGCAGTTCTTC. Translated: CASSFRFGTTYNEQFF.

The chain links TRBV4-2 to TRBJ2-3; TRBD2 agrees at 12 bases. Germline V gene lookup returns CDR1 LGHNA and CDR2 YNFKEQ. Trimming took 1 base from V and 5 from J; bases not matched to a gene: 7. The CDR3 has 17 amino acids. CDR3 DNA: TGTGCCAGCAGCCAAGTGGCTAGCGGGAGGGGATTAGATACGCAGTATTTT. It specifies CASSQVASGRGLDTQYF.

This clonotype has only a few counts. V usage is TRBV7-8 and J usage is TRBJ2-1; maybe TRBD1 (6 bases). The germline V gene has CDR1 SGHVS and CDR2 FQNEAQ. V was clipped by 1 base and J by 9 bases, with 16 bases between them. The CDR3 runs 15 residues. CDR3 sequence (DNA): TGTGCCAGCAGCTTAGACAGGGTTGGCCACGGTGAGCAGTTCTTC. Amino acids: CASSLDRVGHGEQFF.

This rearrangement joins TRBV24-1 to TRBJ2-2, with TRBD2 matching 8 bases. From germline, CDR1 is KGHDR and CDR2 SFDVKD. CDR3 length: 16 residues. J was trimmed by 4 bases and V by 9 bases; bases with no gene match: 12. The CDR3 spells CATQESGGRSTGELFF. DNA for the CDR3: TGTGCCACCCAAGAGAGCGGCGGGAGGAGCACCGGGGAGCTGTTTTTT.

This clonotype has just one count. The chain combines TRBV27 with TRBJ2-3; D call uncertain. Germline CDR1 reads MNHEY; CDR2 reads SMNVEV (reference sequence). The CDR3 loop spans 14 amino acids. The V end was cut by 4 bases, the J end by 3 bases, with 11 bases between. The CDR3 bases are TGTGCCAGCAGTTCGTGGTCTCAAACAGATACGCAGTATTTT. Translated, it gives CASSSWSQTDTQYF.

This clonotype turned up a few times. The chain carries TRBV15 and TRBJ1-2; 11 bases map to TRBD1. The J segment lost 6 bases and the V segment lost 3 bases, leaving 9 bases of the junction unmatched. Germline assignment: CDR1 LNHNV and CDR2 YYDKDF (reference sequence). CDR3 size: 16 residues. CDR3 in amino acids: CATSSEDRGRIHGYTF. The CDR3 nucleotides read TGTGCCACCAGCAGTGAGGACAGGGGGCGCATCCATGGCTACACCTTC.

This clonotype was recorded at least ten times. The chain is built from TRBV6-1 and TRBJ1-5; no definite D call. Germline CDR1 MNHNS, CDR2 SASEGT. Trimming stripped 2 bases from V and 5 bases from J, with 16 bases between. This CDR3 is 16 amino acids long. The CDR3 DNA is TGTGCCAGCAGTGAAAAGATCAGGTCCTCTTATCAGCCCCAGCATTTT. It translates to CASSEKIRSSYQPQHF.

CDR3 loop: CASSLNGGDTQYF. DNA for the CDR3: TGTGCCAGCAGCTTAAACGGAGGAGATACGCAGTATTTT. V gene TRBV11-3 combines with J gene TRBJ2-3, with D possibly matching TRBD2 (5 bases). The V end was cut by 2 bases, the J end by 5 bases, with 8 bases between. The CDR3 runs 13 residues. The germline CDR1 and CDR2 sequences are SGHNT and YENEEA.

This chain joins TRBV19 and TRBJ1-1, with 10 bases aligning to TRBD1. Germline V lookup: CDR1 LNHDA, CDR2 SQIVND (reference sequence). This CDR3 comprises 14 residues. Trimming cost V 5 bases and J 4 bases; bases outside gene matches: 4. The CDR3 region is CASSGRTGGTEAFF. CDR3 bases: TGTGCCAGTAGTGGACGGACAGGGGGCACTGAAGCTTTCTTT.

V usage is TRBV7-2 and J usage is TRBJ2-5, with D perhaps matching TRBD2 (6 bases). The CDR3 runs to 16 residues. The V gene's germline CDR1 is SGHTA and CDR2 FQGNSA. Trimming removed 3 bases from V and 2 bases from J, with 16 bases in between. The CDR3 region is CASSLTGRRGQETQYF. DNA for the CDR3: TGTGCCAGCAGCTTGACCGGACGACGGGGGCAAGAGACCCAGTACTTC.

The CDR3 DNA is TGTGCCAGCAGCTTAAGCCCGGGGTGGGCCTACGAGCAGTACTTC. This codes for CASSLSPGWAYEQYF. The chain couples TRBV7-6 to TRBJ2-7, with D perhaps matching TRBD2 (5 bases). Trimming stripped 2 bases from V and 2 bases from J, with 13 bases between. The CDR3 sequence is 15 residues long. Germline V gene data show CDR1 as SGHVS and CDR2 as FNYEAQ.

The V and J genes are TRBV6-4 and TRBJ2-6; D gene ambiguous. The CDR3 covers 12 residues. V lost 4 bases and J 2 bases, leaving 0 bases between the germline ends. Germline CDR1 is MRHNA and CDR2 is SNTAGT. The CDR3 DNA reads TGTGCCAGCAGTGCTGGGGCCAACGTCCTGACTTTC. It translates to CASSAGANVLTF.

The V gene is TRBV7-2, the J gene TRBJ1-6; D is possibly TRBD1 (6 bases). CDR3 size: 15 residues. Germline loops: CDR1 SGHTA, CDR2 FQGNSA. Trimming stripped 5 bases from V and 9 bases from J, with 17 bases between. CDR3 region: CASSPTAGAFSPLHF. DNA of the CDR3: TGTGCCAGCAGCCCTACCGCGGGGGCTTTTTCACCCCTCCACTTT.

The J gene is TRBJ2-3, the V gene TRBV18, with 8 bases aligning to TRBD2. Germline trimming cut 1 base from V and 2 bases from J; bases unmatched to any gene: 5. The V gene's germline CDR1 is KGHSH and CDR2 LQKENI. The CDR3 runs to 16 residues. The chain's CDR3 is CASSPLAGPYTDTQYF. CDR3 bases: TGTGCCAGCTCACCACTAGCGGGACCTTACACAGATACGCAGTATTTT.

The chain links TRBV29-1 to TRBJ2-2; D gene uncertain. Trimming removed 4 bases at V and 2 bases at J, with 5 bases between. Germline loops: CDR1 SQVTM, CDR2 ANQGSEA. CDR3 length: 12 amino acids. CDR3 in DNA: TGCAGCGTTGTTGTCAACACCGGGGAGCTGTTTTTT. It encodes CSVVVNTGELFF.

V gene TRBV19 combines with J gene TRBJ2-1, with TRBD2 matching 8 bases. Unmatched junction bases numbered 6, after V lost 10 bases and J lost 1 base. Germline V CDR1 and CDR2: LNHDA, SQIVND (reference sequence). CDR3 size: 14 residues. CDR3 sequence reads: CATSGRGSYNEQFF. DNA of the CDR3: TGTGCCACCAGCGGGAGAGGGTCCTACAATGAGCAGTTCTTC.

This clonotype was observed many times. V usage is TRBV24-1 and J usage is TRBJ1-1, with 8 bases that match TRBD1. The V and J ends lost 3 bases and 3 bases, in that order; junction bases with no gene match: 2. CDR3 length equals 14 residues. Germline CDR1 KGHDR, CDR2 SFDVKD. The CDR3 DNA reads TGTGCCACCAGTGATGACAGGGGTGACACTGAAGCTTTCTTT. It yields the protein CATSDDRGDTEAFF.